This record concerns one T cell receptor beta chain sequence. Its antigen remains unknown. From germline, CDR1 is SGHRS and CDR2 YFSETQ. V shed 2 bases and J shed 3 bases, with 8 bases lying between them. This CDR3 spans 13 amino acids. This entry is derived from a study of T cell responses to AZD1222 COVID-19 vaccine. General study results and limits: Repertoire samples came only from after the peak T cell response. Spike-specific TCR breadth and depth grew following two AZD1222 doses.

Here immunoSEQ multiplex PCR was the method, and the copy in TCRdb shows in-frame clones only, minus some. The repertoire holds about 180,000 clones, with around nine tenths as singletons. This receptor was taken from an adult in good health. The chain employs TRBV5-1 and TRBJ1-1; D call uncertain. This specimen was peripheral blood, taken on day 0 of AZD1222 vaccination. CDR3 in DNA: TGCGCCAGCAGCTTTAGTGCGGACACTGAAGCTTTCTTT. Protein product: CASSFSADTEAFF.